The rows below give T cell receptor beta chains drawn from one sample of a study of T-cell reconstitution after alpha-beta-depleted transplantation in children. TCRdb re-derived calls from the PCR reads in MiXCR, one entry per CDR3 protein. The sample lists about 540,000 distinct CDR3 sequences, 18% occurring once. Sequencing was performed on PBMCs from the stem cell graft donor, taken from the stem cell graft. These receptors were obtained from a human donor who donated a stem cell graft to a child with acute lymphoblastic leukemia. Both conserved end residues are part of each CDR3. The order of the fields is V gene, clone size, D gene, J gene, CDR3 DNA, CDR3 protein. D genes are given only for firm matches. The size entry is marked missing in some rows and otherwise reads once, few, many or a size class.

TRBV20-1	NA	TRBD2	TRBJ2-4	TGCAGTGCTAAGCTAGCGGAGAGGATTGACATTCAGTACTTC	CSAKLAERIDIQYF
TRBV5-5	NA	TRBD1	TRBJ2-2	TGTGCCAGCAGCCTCGTGACAGGGGCCACCGGGGAGCTGTTTTTT	CASSLVTGATGELFF
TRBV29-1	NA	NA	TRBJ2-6	TGCAGCGTTGACGCACACAGCTCTGGGGCCAACGTCCTGACTTTC	CSVDAHSSGANVLTF
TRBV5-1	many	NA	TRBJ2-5	TGCGCCAGCAGCAGATTGGGGGAGACCCAGTACTTC	CASSRLGETQYF
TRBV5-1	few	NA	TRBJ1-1	TGCGCCAGCAGCTTGGCCGAGGGGCGGAGGACTGAAGCTTTCTTT	CASSLAEGRRTEAFF
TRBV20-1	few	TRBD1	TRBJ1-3	TGCAGTGCTGCAGGGGGAAGCTCTGGAAACACCATATATTTT	CSAAGGSSGNTIYF
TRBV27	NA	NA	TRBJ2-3	TGTGCCAGCAGTTTCATTGGAGATACGCAGTATTTT	CASSFIGDTQYF
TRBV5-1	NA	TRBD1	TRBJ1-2	TGCGCCAGCAGCTTGTTTGTTGCGGGCAGGGGGATGAAGCATGGCTACACCTTC	CASSLFVAGRGMKHGYTF
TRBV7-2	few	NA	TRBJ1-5	TGTGCCAGCAGCAGGGACGGTGGGAAAAATCAGCCCCAGCATTTT	CASSRDGGKNQPQHF
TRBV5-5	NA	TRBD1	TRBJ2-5	TGTGCCAGCAGCGAAACAGGGGCCCAGTACTTC	CASSETGAQYF
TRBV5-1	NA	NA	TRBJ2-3	TGCGCCAGCAGCACGGGACTCACAGATACGCAGTATTTT	CASSTGLTDTQYF
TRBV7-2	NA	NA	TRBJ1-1	TGTGCCAGCAGCTTACTACTCATGAACACTGAAGCTTTCTTT	CASSLLLMNTEAFF
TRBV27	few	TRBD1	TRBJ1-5	TGTGCCAGCAGTTCCCGACAGGGCGGTCAGCCCCAGCATTTT	CASSSRQGGQPQHF
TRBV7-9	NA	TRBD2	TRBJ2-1	TGTGCCAGCAGCTTAGCGATGGCAGCGGGAGAAGCTAAGCAGTTCTTC	CASSLAMAAGEAKQFF
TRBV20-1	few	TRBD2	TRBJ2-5	TGCAGTGCCCCCGGACTAGCGGGAGGAGGGACCCAGTACTTC	CSAPGLAGGGTQYF
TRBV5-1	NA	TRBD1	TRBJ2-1	TGCGCCAGCAGCCCCGAGACAGGGGTACAGGATGAGCAGTTCTTC	CASSPETGVQDEQFF
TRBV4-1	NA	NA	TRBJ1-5	TGCGCCAGCAGCCAAGATGGGGCAGGGGTTCAGCCCCAGCATTTT	CASSQDGAGVQPQHF
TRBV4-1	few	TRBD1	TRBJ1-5	TGCGCCAGCAGGGACAGGGATGGTAGTCAGCCCCAGCATTTT	CASRDRDGSQPQHF
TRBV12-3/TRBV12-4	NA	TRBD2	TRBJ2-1	TGTGCCAGCAGTCCGGGACTAGCGGACACGTCCTACAATGAGCAGTTCTTC	CASSPGLADTSYNEQFF
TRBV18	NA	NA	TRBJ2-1	TGTGCCAGCTCACAATCGTCGTTCGGTGAGCAGTTCTTC	CASSQSSFGEQFF
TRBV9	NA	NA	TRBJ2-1	TGTGCCAGCACCGCACCTTTGGGTAATGAGCAGTTCTTC	CASTAPLGNEQFF
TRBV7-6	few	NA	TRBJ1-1	TGTGCCAGCAGCCCCTGGACAGACAACACTGAAGCTTTCTTT	CASSPWTDNTEAFF
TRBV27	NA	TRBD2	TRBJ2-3	TGTGCCAGCAGCCCGTGGCCGGGGCGCGGGAGTAGCCCAGATACGCAGTATTTT	CASSPWPGRGSSPDTQYF
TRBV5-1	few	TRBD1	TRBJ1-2	TGCGCCAGCAGCTGGGACAGCGGCTCCGATGGCTACACCTTC	CASSWDSGSDGYTF
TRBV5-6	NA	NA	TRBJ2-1	TGTGCCAGCAGCCCCCTCGGCGGGCGCCAATGGGAGCAGTTCTTC	CASSPLGGRQWEQFF
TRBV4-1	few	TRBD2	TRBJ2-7	TGCGCCAGCAGCCAAGTACTAGCGCCAGGCAAGCAGTACTTC	CASSQVLAPGKQYF
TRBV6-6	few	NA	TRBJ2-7	TGTGCCAGCAGTTACGGCCAGTCCCACGAGCAGTACTTC	CASSYGQSHEQYF
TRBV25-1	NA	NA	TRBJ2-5	TGTGCCAGCAGTGAAGGCGGAGGGCAGGGACGGGGGGAGACCCAGTACTTC	CASSEGGGQGRGETQYF
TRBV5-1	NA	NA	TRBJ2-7	TGCGCCAGCAGACATGGAGGGGGACGATCCTACGAGCAGTACTTC	CASRHGGGRSYEQYF
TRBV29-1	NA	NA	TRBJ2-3	TGCAGCGTTGAAACGGCTGAGGGAGATACGCAGTATTTT	CSVETAEGDTQYF
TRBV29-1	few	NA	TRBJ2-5	TGCAGCGGAAGGAAGACAGGCCGGGAGACCCAGTACTTC	CSGRKTGRETQYF
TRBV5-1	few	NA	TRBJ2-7	TGCGCCAGCAGCTTGTCCAGTTACGATGAGCAGTACTTC	CASSLSSYDEQYF
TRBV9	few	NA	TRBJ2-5	TGTGCCAGCAGCGCATCTCATGAGACCCAGTACTTC	CASSASHETQYF
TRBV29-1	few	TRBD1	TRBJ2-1	TGCAGCGTTGCAGGGTCGCAGGGGGCGCAGGAGCAGTTCTTC	CSVAGSQGAQEQFF
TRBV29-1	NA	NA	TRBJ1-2	TGCAGCGTTCAAGGGCTCTATGGCTACACCTTC	CSVQGLYGYTF
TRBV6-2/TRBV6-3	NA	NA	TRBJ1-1	TGTGCCAGCAGTATCGGGGGGGGTAGCACTGAAGCTTTCTTT	CASSIGGGSTEAFF
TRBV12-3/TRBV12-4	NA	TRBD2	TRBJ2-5	TGTGCCAGCACTACTTATTGGGATAGCGGGGGAGAGACCCAGTACTTC	CASTTYWDSGGETQYF
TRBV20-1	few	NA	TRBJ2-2	TGCAGCGCCCCCTTTGGCAACACGAACACCGGGGAGCTGTTTTTT	CSAPFGNTNTGELFF
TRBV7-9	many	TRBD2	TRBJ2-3	TGTGCCAGCAGCCCCGGGACTAGCGGGTCCACAGATACGCAGTATTTT	CASSPGTSGSTDTQYF
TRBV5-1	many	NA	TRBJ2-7	TGTGCCAGCAGTCCTGGATCGAGCTCCTACGAGCAGTACTTC	CASSPGSSSYEQYF